The 19 T cell receptor beta chains listed next were all sequenced from one sample in a study of technical replicates of blood from a handful of donors. Sequenced by immunoSEQ multiplex PCR; TCRdb stores in-frame clones only, minus some. This table holds around 60,000 clones, around 88% found once. Input material: PBMCs. These receptor sequences come from a human donor in good health. Some clones in this sample may be carry-over from other donors' samples.

V usage is TRBV2 and J usage is TRBJ2-3; D possibly corresponds to TRBD2 (7 bases). V gave up 6 bases and J gave up 5 bases, with 15 bases separating them. The CDR3 consists of 14 residues. Germline CDR1 reads SNHLY; CDR2 reads FYNNEI. In DNA, the CDR3 is TGTGCCAGCAGCGACGGGGGGCGGGTAGATACGCAGTATTTT. Protein product: CASSDGGRVDTQYF.

The chain uses TRBV2 and TRBJ2-5, with D perhaps matching TRBD2 (5 bases). Germline V gives CDR1 SNHLY, CDR2 FYNNEI. V was cut by 4 bases and J by 5 bases, with 11 bases left in between. The CDR3 extends over 13 amino acids. The CDR3 sequence: CASSVYRGETQYF. In nucleotides, the CDR3 is TGTGCCAGCAGTGTGTACCGAGGGGAGACCCAGTACTTC. The full variable domain, with the rest looked up from reference TRBV2 and TRBJ2-5, is EPEVTQTPSHQVTQMGQEVILRCVPISNHLYFYWYRQILGQKVEFLVSFYNNEISEKSEIFDDQFSVERPDGSNFTLKIRSTKLEDSAMYFCASSVYRGETQYFGPGTRLLVL.

The chain joins TRBV11-3 to TRBJ1-1; D may be TRBD1 (6 bases). V was pared by 5 bases and J by 1 base, with 14 bases between. The CDR3 has 15 amino acids. Germline V gives CDR1 SGHNT, CDR2 YENEEA. CDR3 residues: CASSPPGASNTEAFF. Written as DNA, the CDR3 is TGTGCCAGCAGCCCCCCAGGGGCTTCGAACACTGAAGCTTTCTTT.

The rearrangement uses TRBV29-1 and TRBJ2-5, with 10 bases aligning to TRBD2. The CDR3 is 14 amino acids. Germline V gene lookup returns CDR1 SQVTM and CDR2 ANQGSEA. V was pared by 7 bases and J by 5 bases, with 10 bases of the junction left unmatched. The CDR3 DNA sequence: TGCAGCGGCGCTAGCGGGAGATCAACGGAGACCCAGTACTTC. It yields the protein CSGASGRSTETQYF.

The chain couples TRBV5-1 to TRBJ2-7, with no clear D. The CDR3 runs to 14 residues. Trimming removed 0 bases at V and 0 bases at J, with 7 bases between. Germline CDR1 SGHRS, CDR2 YFSETQ. CDR3 coding DNA: TGCGCCAGCAGCTTGGCCTCCAGCTCCTACGAGCAGTACTTC. Encoded protein: CASSLASSSYEQYF.

This sequence joins TRBV7-8 and TRBJ2-5; possibly TRBD1 for D (6 bases). CDR3 length: 15 residues. The V gene lost 5 bases and the J gene lost 1 base, with 14 bases spanning the gap. Germline V gene data show CDR1 as SGHVS and CDR2 as FQNEAQ. For the CDR3, the DNA is TGTGCCAGCAGCCCCGAGGACAGATTCCAAGAGACCCAGTACTTC. This translates into CASSPEDRFQETQYF.

The chain is built from TRBV11-1 and TRBJ1-1; 8 nucleotides align to TRBD1. J was trimmed by 3 bases and V by 4 bases; bases with no gene match: 10. CDR3 length: 16 amino acids. Germline loops: CDR1 SGHAT, CDR2 FQDESV (reference sequence). In DNA, the CDR3 is TGTGCCAGCAGCTCGCGAAAGACAGGGGTCGACACTGAAGCTTTCTTT. Protein sequence: CASSSRKTGVDTEAFF.

This clone was observed once. This chain links TRBV4-1 with TRBJ2-7; D is perhaps TRBD1 (5 bases). With 3 bases removed from V and 3 bases from J, the gap between germline ends came to 15 bases. CDR3 length: 15 amino acids. CDR1 and CDR2 from the germline V gene are MGHRA and YSYEKL. CDR3 region: CASSHAIGQDYEQYF. Here the CDR3 DNA reads TGCGCCAGCAGCCATGCGATAGGACAAGACTACGAGCAGTACTTC.

The rearrangement uses TRBV4-3 and TRBJ2-1; a weak D match, TRBD1 (5 bases). The germline V gene encodes CDR1 LGHNA and CDR2 YSLEER. CDR3 length: 16 amino acids. Trimming took off 0 bases at V and 5 bases at J, with 14 bases between the two ends. The CDR3 DNA follows: TGCGCCAGCAGCCAAGAGGGGCTAGTCCCCGACAATGAGCAGTTCTTC. Amino acid sequence: CASSQEGLVPDNEQFF.

In DNA form, the CDR3 reads TGTGCCAGCAGCTCCTGGACAGACATAACCATATATTTT. It specifies CASSSWTDITIYF. The chain combines TRBV13 with TRBJ1-3, with a possible D match to TRBD1 (6 bases). The CDR3 has 13 residues. V was cut by 4 bases and J by 10 bases, with 14 bases left in between. Germline loops: CDR1 PRHDT, CDR2 FYEKMQ (reference sequence). Variable domain in full (rest from reference TRBV13 and TRBJ1-3): AAGVIQSPRHLIKEKRETATLKCYPIPRHDTVYWYQQGPGQDPQFLISFYEKMQSDKGSIPDRFSAQQFSDYHSELNMSSLELGDSALYFCASSSWTDITIYFGEGSWLTVV.

The chain uses TRBV15 and TRBJ2-6; a possible D gene is TRBD1 (5 bases). There are 16 residues in the CDR3. Germline lookup yields CDR1 LNHNV and CDR2 YYDKDF (reference sequence). V shed 0 bases and J shed 0 bases, with 6 bases lying between them. In DNA form, the CDR3 reads TGTGCCACCAGCAGAGATGGGGCCTCTGGGGCCAACGTCCTGACTTTC. Protein sequence: CATSRDGASGANVLTF.

The V and J genes are TRBV7-7 and TRBJ2-1; 7 bases map to TRBD1. The CDR3 covers 15 residues. Germline V gene data show CDR1 as SSHAT and CDR2 as FNYEAQ (reference sequence). Trimming cost V 3 bases and J 2 bases; bases outside gene matches: 4. The DNA of the CDR3 is TGTGCCAGCAGCTTCGGACAGGAACCCTACAATGAGCAGTTCTTC. As protein: CASSFGQEPYNEQFF.

This chain links TRBV7-2 with TRBJ2-1; D not resolved. Trimming cost V 4 bases and J 8 bases, with 12 bases left between them. This CDR3 has 13 amino acids. Germline CDR1 is SGHTA and CDR2 is FQGNSA. The CDR3 spells CASSSQDRHEQFF. The CDR3 DNA follows: TGTGCCAGCAGCTCTCAGGATAGGCATGAGCAGTTCTTC.

V is TRBV13 and J is TRBJ2-1; 12 nucleotides match TRBD2. CDR3 length: 15 amino acids. The germline CDR1 and CDR2 sequences are PRHDT and FYEKMQ (reference sequence). The J segment lost 9 bases and the V segment lost 8 bases, leaving 11 bases of the junction unmatched. CDR3 in DNA: TGTGCCAGCCACGACCTAGCGGGGGGGCGATCTGAGCAGTTCTTC. Protein: CASHDLAGGRSEQFF.

This rearrangement joins TRBV7-9 to TRBJ2-3; no reliable D call. Germline assignment: CDR1 SEHNR and CDR2 FQNEAQ (reference sequence). Deletions cut 3 bases from V and 0 bases from J, with 4 bases between. This CDR3 is 13 amino acids long. The CDR3 is CASSFPSTDTQYF. CDR3 DNA: TGTGCCAGCAGCTTCCCTAGCACAGATACGCAGTATTTT.

This chain joins TRBV6-5 and TRBJ1-2; D uncertain. Deletions cut 10 bases from V and 4 bases from J, with 13 bases between. The CDR3 has 12 amino acids. Germline values: CDR1 MNHEY, CDR2 SVGAGI. The CDR3 reads CATFRGGYGYTF. The DNA of the CDR3 is TGTGCCACCTTTCGGGGTGGCTATGGCTACACCTTC.

The CDR3 DNA follows: TGTGCCATCAGTGCTGAAGCGGTCCTTCAAGAGACCCAGTACTTC. The encoded protein is CAISAEAVLQETQYF. The V gene is TRBV10-3, the J gene TRBJ2-5, with a possible D match to TRBD2 (5 bases). V lost 4 bases and J lost 2, with 14 bases in between. Germline-derived CDR1 and CDR2 are ENHRY and SYGVKD. The CDR3 extends over 15 amino acids.

This clone showed up just once. J is TRBJ2-3 and V is TRBV4-1; D is possibly TRBD1 (5 bases). Trimming left V 2 bases short and J 3 bases short, with 15 bases between. In germline, CDR1 is MGHRA, CDR2 YSYEKL. This CDR3 is built from 16 residues. In DNA, the CDR3 is TGCGCCAGCAGCCAAAGTTTGGCAGGGCGGACAGATACGCAGTATTTT. As protein: CASSQSLAGRTDTQYF.

V is TRBV5-1 and J is TRBJ2-3; 11 bases map to TRBD1. V lost 4 bases and J lost 4; bases outside the gene matches: 5. The germline V gene has CDR1 SGHRS and CDR2 YFSETQ. CDR3 length: 15 residues. DNA for the CDR3: TGCGCCAGCAGCCCAGGACAGGGGGCGGCAGATACGCAGTATTTT. Its translation is CASSPGQGAADTQYF.